The next 30 T cell receptor beta chains were all read from a single sample in a study of T cell repertoires in cytomegalovirus infection. Antigen specificity for these receptors is unknown. TCRdb re-analysed the reads in MiXCR, keeping a single row per CDR3 protein. Among approximately 770,000 distinct CDR3 sequences listed, just under 30% were seen once. Here the sequenced sample was cultured CD8+ T cells from PBMCs, taken from culture after CMV antigen stimulation. The receptors derive from a human donor in good health (CMV status not recorded). Some clones in this sample may be carry-over from other donors' samples.

This clonotype was picked up a small number of times. The chain joins TRBV5-6 to TRBJ1-5; maybe TRBD1 (6 bases). Trimming pared 1 base from V and 2 bases from J, leaving 16 bases between. This CDR3 has 17 residues. CDR1 SGHDT and CDR2 YYEEEE come from the germline V gene. CDR3 DNA sequence: TGTGCCAGCAGCTTGAGGGGGGCAGGGGTTCGCAATCAGCCCCAGCATTTT. It translates to CASSLRGAGVRNQPQHF.

This clonotype was counted only a few times. This chain connects TRBV6-6 to TRBJ2-1; 8 bases are shared with TRBD1. Germline values: CDR1 MNHNY, CDR2 SVGAGI (reference sequence). The V segment lost 6 bases and the J segment 2 bases; nucleotides outside the gene matches: 3. The CDR3 totals 14 residues. CDR3 amino acids: CASRQGQAYNEQFF. The CDR3 coding sequence is TGTGCCAGCAGACAGGGACAGGCCTACAATGAGCAGTTCTTC.

This clonotype was recorded a few times. This chain joins TRBV23-1 and TRBJ2-7; 10 nucleotides agree with TRBD1. TRBV23-1 is noted as an ORF with a role that remains uncertain. This CDR3 has 15 residues. Unmatched junction bases numbered 1, after V lost 0 bases and J lost 2 bases. The CDR3 DNA follows: TGCGCCAGCAGTCAATCGGACAGGGGGGCCTACGAGCAGTACGTC. Amino acids: CASSQSDRGAYEQYV.

This clonotype was detected only a few times. In nucleotides, the CDR3 is TGTGCCAGCAGCGGTTGGTCAACGGCTGAAGCTTTCTTT. Translation: CASSGWSTAEAFF. This sequence joins TRBV7-2 and TRBJ1-1; D is ambiguous. V lost 5 bases and J 6 bases, leaving 13 bases between the germline ends. The CDR3 is made up of 13 amino acids. The germline V gene has CDR1 SGHTA and CDR2 FQGNSA.

V gene TRBV7-4 combines with J gene TRBJ2-6; TRBD1 matches 7 bases. CDR1 is SGHVT and CDR2 is SQSDAQ in the germline V gene. This CDR3 is 16 amino acids long. With V trimmed by 5 bases and J by 4 bases, 8 bases remained unmatched. CDR3 coding DNA: TGTGCCAGCAGCGCAGAGGGGGCGGCCGGGGCCAACGTCCTGACTTTC. It is translated as CASSAEGAAGANVLTF.

V is TRBV5-6 and J is TRBJ2-7, with 10 bases identical to TRBD1. V dropped 2 bases and J dropped 4; count of bases not matched to a gene: 6. This CDR3 contains 15 residues. CDR1 SGHDT and CDR2 YYEEEE come from the germline V gene. CDR3 in amino acids: CASSFLGTGVYEQYF. The CDR3 DNA is TGTGCCAGCAGCTTTTTAGGGACAGGGGTATACGAGCAGTACTTC.

The V gene is TRBV4-2, the J gene TRBJ1-2; 7 positions agree with TRBD1. Trimming cost V 0 bases and J 4 bases; bases outside gene matches: 8. The CDR3 loop spans 16 amino acids. CDR1 and CDR2 from the germline V gene are LGHNA and YNFKEQ. The CDR3 DNA reads TGTGCCAGCAGCCAAGATCTAGGGACAGAGGGCTATGGCTACACCTTC. It is translated as CASSQDLGTEGYGYTF.

The CDR3 region has the DNA TGCGCCAGCAGCCAAACTAGCGGGGGCTTCAATGAGCAGTTCTTC. Translation gives CASSQTSGGFNEQFF. This sequence joins TRBV4-3 and TRBJ2-1, with TRBD2 identical over 11 bases. The CDR3 covers 15 residues. J lost 6 bases, V lost 2 bases, and 3 bases had no gene match. Germline lookup yields CDR1 LGHNA and CDR2 YSLEER.

The chain joins TRBV7-9 to TRBJ2-7, with 8 bases lining up with TRBD1. CDR3 length: 14 residues. J lost 5 bases, V lost 4 bases, and 7 bases had no gene match. CDR1 SEHNR and CDR2 FQNEAQ come from the germline V gene (reference sequence). The CDR3 coding sequence is TGTGCCAGCAGCTCCCGGGACAGGTACGACGAGCAGTACGTC. Translation: CASSSRDRYDEQYV.

This chain joins TRBV20-1 and TRBJ1-5; D is uncertain. Germline CDR1 and CDR2: DFQATT and SNEGSKA (reference sequence). Trimming took 0 bases from V and 6 from J, leaving 6 bases between them. CDR3 size: 12 residues. CDR3 coding DNA: TGCAGTGCTAGAGATCGGAGTCAGCCCCAGCATTTT. This encodes CSARDRSQPQHF.

This clonotype was observed at least ten times. The chain recombines TRBV5-4 with TRBJ2-1; D may be TRBD1 (5 bases). From germline, CDR1 is SGHNT and CDR2 YYREEE (reference sequence). V lost 4 bases and J 6 bases, leaving 8 bases between the germline ends. The CDR3 loop spans 12 amino acids. The CDR3 is CASSVQGNEQFF. In DNA, the CDR3 is TGTGCCAGCAGCGTCCAGGGCAATGAGCAGTTCTTC.

This clonotype was seen a few times. The chain is built from TRBV19 and TRBJ1-4; possible D gene TRBD1, 5 bases. The CDR3 sequence is 15 residues long. In germline, CDR1 is LNHDA, CDR2 SQIVND (reference sequence). Trimming removed 3 bases from V and 5 bases from J, with 13 bases in between. CDR3 residues: CASSMGADTNEKLFF. Written as DNA, the CDR3 is TGTGCCAGTAGTATGGGCGCGGACACCAATGAAAAACTGTTTTTT.

The V gene is TRBV6-2 or TRBV6-3, the J gene TRBJ2-1, with TRBD1 matching over 7 bases. The CDR3 spans 13 residues. Germline CDR1 is MNHEY and CDR2 is SVGEGT. Losses at the gene ends were 5 bases for V and 7 bases for J; bases not matched to a gene: 5. CDR3 nucleotides: TGTGCCAGCAGTGCGGACAGGACAAATGAGCAGTTCTTC. This gives the protein CASSADRTNEQFF.

This clonotype has only a few counts. The chain recombines TRBV7-2 with TRBJ2-2; no clear D. V was shortened by 4 bases and J by 6 bases, with 9 bases between the two germline ends. The CDR3 totals 13 residues. Looked up from germline, CDR1 is SGHTA and CDR2 is FQGNSA. The CDR3 loop is CASSSAFAGELFF. The CDR3 region has the DNA TGTGCCAGCAGCTCGGCCTTCGCCGGGGAGCTGTTTTTT.

This clonotype was seen more than once but under ten times. V and J are TRBV6-2 or TRBV6-3 and TRBJ1-5; unclear D gene. V was clipped by 2 bases and J by 1 base, with 6 bases between them. The CDR3 sequence is 14 residues long. Germline V lookup: CDR1 MNHEY, CDR2 SVGEGT. CDR3 sequence reads: CASSYAGSNQPQHF. As DNA, the CDR3 is TGTGCCAGCAGTTACGCGGGGAGCAATCAGCCCCAGCATTTT.

The chain employs TRBV19 and TRBJ1-1; D is ambiguous. Germline V gene sequence: CDR1 LNHDA, CDR2 SQIVND (reference sequence). The CDR3 extends over 16 amino acids. Trimming took off 1 base at V and 3 bases at J, with 15 bases between the two ends. The CDR3 protein is CASSIGPGAGDTEAFF. Written as DNA, the CDR3 is TGTGCCAGTAGTATAGGCCCCGGAGCCGGCGACACTGAAGCTTTCTTT.

This rearrangement joins TRBV12-5 to TRBJ2-7; perhaps TRBD2 as D (5 bases). This CDR3 has 17 residues. Between the trimmed V and J ends, which lost 6 bases and 5 bases, there was a span of 26 bases. Germline loops: CDR1 LGHNT, CDR2 FRNRAP. The CDR3 DNA is TGTGCTAGTGGGATAAAGGCGGTCGGGGTCTCACCTGACGAGCAGTACTTC. Amino acids: CASGIKAVGVSPDEQYF.

The gene calls are TRBV25-1 and TRBJ2-5; tentative D call: TRBD2 (7 bases). Looked up from germline, CDR1 is MGHDK and CDR2 is SYGVNS. This CDR3 has 14 amino acids. V was trimmed by 1 base and J by 4 bases, leaving 10 bases between them. The CDR3 region has the DNA TGTGCCAGCAGTGAATCGGGGGGCCGAGAGACCCAGTACTTC. Its translation: CASSESGGRETQYF.

There are a few counts of this clonotype. This chain links TRBV6-1 with TRBJ1-3; 7 bases fit TRBD1. The V gene end was trimmed by 6 bases and the J gene end by 1 base; junction bases not matched to a gene: 6. Germline CDR1 MNHNS, CDR2 SASEGT. The CDR3 runs to 15 residues. CDR3 region: CASSRTGDSGNTIYF. The DNA for the CDR3 is TGTGCCAGCAGCCGGACAGGAGATTCTGGAAACACCATATATTTT.

In the case of this clonotype: This could be a read error, since a much larger clone is one nucleotide away. The chain links TRBV28 to TRBJ1-6, with TRBD1 identical over 10 bases. CDR1 and CDR2 (germline): MDHEN, SYDVKM. The CDR3 has 15 amino acids. The chain's CDR3 is CASGQGGPLTSSLHF. In nucleotides, the CDR3 is TGTGCCAGTGGACAGGGGGGCCCCTTAACTTCATCCCTCCACTTT.

This clonotype was found many times. CDR3 amino acids: CASSLAGGQNIQYF. In DNA, the CDR3 is TGTGCCAGCAGCTTAGCCGGGGGACAAAACATTCAGTACTTC. This chain joins TRBV7-8 and TRBJ2-4, with D possibly being TRBD2 (6 bases). V lost 0 bases and J 5 bases, leaving 8 bases between the germline ends. Germline V gene lookup returns CDR1 SGHVS and CDR2 FQNEAQ. The CDR3 extends over 14 amino acids.

Notes on this clonotype: At one boundary the junction diverges from the germline segment, which might be a read error. The rearrangement links TRBV7-7 to TRBJ2-7; 10 positions agree with TRBD2. This CDR3 contains 16 residues. The V gene's germline CDR1 is SSHAT and CDR2 FNYEAQ (reference sequence). Written as DNA, the CDR3 is TGTGCTAGCATCGGGGAGAGCGGGGGGGGTGCTTACGAGCAGTACTTC. Its protein product is CASIGESGGGAYEQYF.

The rearrangement uses TRBV4-1 and TRBJ1-5, with D perhaps TRBD1 (6 bases). Germline V gene data show CDR1 as MGHRA and CDR2 as YSYEKL. Trimming shortened V by 3 bases and J by 7 bases, and 13 bases separated the two germline ends. CDR3 length: 14 amino acids. CDR3 sequence: CASSQIQGGQPQHF. CDR3 coding DNA: TGCGCCAGCAGCCAGATACAGGGTGGGCAGCCCCAGCATTTT.

V gene TRBV29-1 combines with J gene TRBJ1-1; no reliable D call. Germline lookup yields CDR1 SQVTM and CDR2 ANQGSEA. Trimming removed 1 base at V and 4 bases at J, with 4 bases between. The CDR3 is 11 residues long. CDR3 in amino acids: CSVEGTTEAFF. The CDR3 DNA is TGCAGCGTTGAAGGGACCACTGAAGCTTTCTTT.

This clonotype was found a few times. The chain joins TRBV20-1 to TRBJ2-1; D might be TRBD1 (6 bases). V shed 8 bases and J shed 6 bases, with 23 bases lying between them. This CDR3 contains 15 residues. Germline-derived CDR1 and CDR2 are DFQATT and SNEGSKA (reference sequence). The CDR3 region is CSFKVRDIPSNEQFF. DNA for the CDR3: TGCAGTTTTAAGGTTCGGGACATCCCCTCCAATGAGCAGTTCTTC.

The chain is built from TRBV7-4 and TRBJ1-2; D gene ambiguous. In germline, CDR1 is SGHVT, CDR2 SQSDAQ. The CDR3 is 15 residues long. V lost 0 bases and J 3 bases, leaving 11 bases between the germline ends. CDR3 bases: TGTGCCAGCAGCTTAGCAGGCAGGAGGTACTATGGCTACACCTTC. It codes for CASSLAGRRYYGYTF.

This chain joins TRBV6-5 and TRBJ1-1, with D maybe TRBD1 (5 bases). V was trimmed by 5 bases and J by 6 bases, leaving 13 bases between them. Per the germline V gene, CDR1 is MNHEY and CDR2 is SVGAGI. The CDR3 totals 13 residues. The CDR3 sequence is CASSHTGHAEAFF. The CDR3 DNA follows: TGTGCCAGCAGTCACACGGGGCACGCTGAAGCTTTCTTT.

This clonotype has more than one count but fewer than ten. The chain links TRBV4-2 to TRBJ1-1, with D uncertain. CDR1 and CDR2 from the germline V gene are LGHNA and YNFKEQ. This CDR3 region has 15 residues. V was shortened by 0 bases and J by 0 bases, with 8 bases between the two germline ends. The CDR3 coding sequence is TGTGCCAGCAGCCAAGATTGGTCACTGAACACTGAAGCTTTCTTT. It specifies CASSQDWSLNTEAFF.

Worth noting for this clonotype: Here the CDR3 omits its conserved ending phenylalanine or tryptophan, so a read error is the likely source. The chain employs TRBV7-9 and TRBJ2-1; D ambiguous. The CDR3 has 13 amino acids. The germline V and J ends were trimmed by 5 bases and 3 bases, with 8 bases remaining between them. CDR1 and CDR2 (germline): SEHNR, FQNEAQ (reference sequence). The chain's CDR3 is CASSPRYYNEQFS. CDR3 coding DNA: TGTGCCAGCAGCCCTCGGTACTACAATGAGCAGTTCTCC.

V and J are TRBV20-1 and TRBJ2-1; TRBD2 agrees at 11 bases. Per germline, CDR1 DFQATT and CDR2 SNEGSKA (reference sequence). There are 16 residues in the CDR3. V gave up 0 bases and J gave up 4 bases; unmatched junction bases: 5. This CDR3 reads CSARDVAGGSYNEQFF. For the CDR3, the DNA is TGCAGTGCTAGAGATGTAGCGGGGGGGTCTTACAATGAGCAGTTCTTC.